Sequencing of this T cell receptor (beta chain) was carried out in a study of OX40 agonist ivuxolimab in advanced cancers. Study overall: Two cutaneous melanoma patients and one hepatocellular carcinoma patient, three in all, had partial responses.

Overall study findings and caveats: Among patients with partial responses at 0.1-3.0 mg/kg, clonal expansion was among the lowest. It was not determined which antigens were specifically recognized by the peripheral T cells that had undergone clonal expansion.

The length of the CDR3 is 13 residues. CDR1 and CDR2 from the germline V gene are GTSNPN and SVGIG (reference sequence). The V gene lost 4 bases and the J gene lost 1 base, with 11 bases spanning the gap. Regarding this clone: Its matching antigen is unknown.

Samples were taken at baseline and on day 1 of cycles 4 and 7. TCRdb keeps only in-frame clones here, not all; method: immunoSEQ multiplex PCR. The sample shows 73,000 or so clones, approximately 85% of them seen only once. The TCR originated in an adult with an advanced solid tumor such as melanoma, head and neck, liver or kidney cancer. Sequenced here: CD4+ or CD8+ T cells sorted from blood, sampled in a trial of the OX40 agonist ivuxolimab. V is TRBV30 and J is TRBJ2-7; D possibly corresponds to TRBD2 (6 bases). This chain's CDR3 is CAWIGGGSYEQYF. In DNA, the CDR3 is TGTGCCTGGATCGGTGGGGGGTCCTACGAGCAGTACTTC.